A selection of T cell receptor beta chains follows, all from one sample in a study of CD8 T cells in Susac syndrome. TCRdb recomputed calls from the immunoSEQ multiplex PCR reads with MiXCR, one row per CDR3 protein. The sample carries approximately 190,000 distinct CDR3 sequences, 95% recorded once. The specimen was CD4+ T cells from PBMCs. These TCRs come from a human donor with Susac syndrome. The CDR3 runs from the conserved cysteine through the conserved F or W. Each record gives: CDR3 length, D gene, V gene, J gene, clone size, CDR3 protein, CDR3 DNA. The D gene is left open where the match is weak. Where a row states a size, it is once, few, many or the class of an expanded clone; other rows omit it.

>14|NA|TRBV5-1|TRBJ2-2|once
CASSLDVGAGELFF
TGCGCCAGCAGCTTGGATGTTGGGGCCGGGGAGCTGTTTTTT
>14|NA|TRBV6-2/TRBV6-3|TRBJ2-7|NA
CASSYLEGSYEQYF
TGTGCCAGCAGTTACTTGGAGGGCAGCTACGAGCAGTACTTC
>14|NA|TRBV13|TRBJ2-5|NA
CASSKPWRRETQYF
TGTGCCAGCAGCAAACCCTGGAGGCGAGAGACCCAGTACTTC
>14|TRBD1|TRBV7-2|TRBJ1-2|NA
CASSLGGQVYGYTF
TGTGCCAGCAGCTTAGGGGGACAGGTTTATGGCTACACCTTC
>14|NA|TRBV7-3|TRBJ1-2|NA
CASSRRGGDYGYTF
TGTGCCAGCAGCCGACGGGGTGGCGACTATGGCTACACCTTC
>15|NA|TRBV30|TRBJ1-1|NA
CAWSPGPGGLTEAFF
TGTGCCTGGAGTCCTGGTCCGGGGGGGTTAACTGAAGCTTTCTTT
>16|TRBD2|TRBV29-1|TRBJ2-5|NA
CSVADPLAGIQETQYF
TGCAGCGTTGCTGATCCCCTAGCGGGGATTCAAGAGACCCAGTACTTC
>14|NA|TRBV20-1|TRBJ2-5|once
CSARVTVSQETQYF
TGCAGTGCCCGGGTGACAGTCTCCCAAGAGACCCAGTACTTC
>12|NA|TRBV29-1|TRBJ2-3|NA
CSAGLVSDTQYF
TGCAGCGCCGGACTGGTATCCGATACGCAGTATTTT
>14|NA|TRBV15|TRBJ1-3|NA
CATSAGVEGNTIYF
TGTGCCACCAGCGCTGGAGTGGAGGGAAACACCATATATTTT
>13|NA|TRBV11-2|TRBJ1-5|NA
CASSLGGEQPQHF
TGTGCCAGCAGCTTAGGGGGCGAGCAGCCCCAGCATTTT
>14|NA|TRBV30|TRBJ1-3|NA
CAWSPSGSGNTIYF
TGTGCCTGGAGTCCCTCTGGCAGCGGAAACACCATATATTTT
>14|NA|TRBV7-2|TRBJ2-5|NA
CASSLGWQVETQYF
TGTGCCAGCAGCTTAGGCTGGCAGGTCGAGACCCAGTACTTC
>16|TRBD2|TRBV7-7|TRBJ2-5|NA
CASSLTASGGGVTQYF
TGTGCCAGCAGCTTAACGGCTAGCGGGGGGGGCGTGACCCAGTACTTC
>13|NA|TRBV5-1|TRBJ2-5|NA
CASSLGAQETQYF
TGCGCCAGCAGCTTGGGGGCCCAAGAGACCCAGTACTTC
>15|TRBD2|TRBV14|TRBJ2-2|NA
CASSTGTIDTGELFF
TGTGCCAGCAGTACCGGGACTATTGACACCGGGGAGCTGTTTTTT
>13|NA|TRBV5-4|TRBJ2-4|NA
CASSFAAKNIQYF
TGTGCCAGCAGCTTCGCAGCCAAAAACATTCAGTACTTC
>14|NA|TRBV6-5|TRBJ1-1|once
CASSYSQGSTEAFF
TGTGCCAGCAGTTACTCGCAGGGAAGCACTGAAGCTTTCTTT
>14|NA|TRBV27|TRBJ2-7|NA
CASSLSPPGNEQYF
TGTGCCAGCAGTCTTAGTCCTCCAGGAAACGAGCAGTACTTC
>13|NA|TRBV20-1|TRBJ2-5|few
CSARDRAWETQYF
TGCAGTGCTAGAGATCGGGCCTGGGAGACCCAGTACTTC
>16|NA|TRBV24-1|TRBJ1-6|NA
CATSDSAGPHNSPLHF
TGTGCCACCAGTGATTCCGCCGGGCCCCATAATTCACCCCTCCACTTT
>13|NA|TRBV6-2/TRBV6-3|TRBJ2-2|NA
CASSPILPGELFF
TGTGCCAGCAGTCCCATTCTCCCCGGGGAGCTGTTTTTT
>16|NA|TRBV30|TRBJ1-4|once
CAWSDWTKVDGEKLFF
TGTGCCTGGAGTGATTGGACGAAAGTAGACGGTGAAAAACTGTTTTTT
>14|NA|TRBV6-5|TRBJ1-2|once
CASSPGPLGYGYTF
TGTGCCAGCAGCCCAGGGCCTTTGGGGTATGGCTACACCTTC
>13|NA|TRBV5-1|TRBJ2-7|NA
CASSLISLDEQYF
TGCGCCAGCAGCTTGATTAGTCTTGACGAGCAGTACTTC
>14|NA|TRBV29-1|TRBJ2-3|NA
CSVEDGYGTDTQYF
TGCAGCGTTGAAGATGGTTACGGCACAGATACGCAGTATTTT
>14|NA|TRBV12-3/TRBV12-4|TRBJ1-5|NA
CASSPGQINQPQHF
TGTGCCAGCAGTCCCGGACAGATCAATCAGCCCCAGCATTTT
>12|NA|TRBV29-1|TRBJ1-4|NA
CSVGDINEKLFF
TGCAGCGTTGGTGACATTAATGAAAAACTGTTTTTT
>15|TRBD1|TRBV7-2|TRBJ2-5|once
CASSLEGRGIETQYF
TGTGCCAGCAGCTTAGAAGGCAGGGGGATCGAGACCCAGTACTTC